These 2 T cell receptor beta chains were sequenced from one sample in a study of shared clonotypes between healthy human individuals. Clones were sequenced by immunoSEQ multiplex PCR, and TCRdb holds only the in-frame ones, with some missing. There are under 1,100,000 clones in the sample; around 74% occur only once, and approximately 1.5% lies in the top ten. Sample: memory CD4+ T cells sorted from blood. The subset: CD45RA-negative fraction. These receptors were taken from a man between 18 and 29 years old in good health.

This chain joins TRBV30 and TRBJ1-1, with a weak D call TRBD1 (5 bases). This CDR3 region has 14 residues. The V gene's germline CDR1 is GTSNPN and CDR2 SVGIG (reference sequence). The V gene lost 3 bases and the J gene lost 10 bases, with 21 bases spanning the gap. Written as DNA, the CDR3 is TGTGCCTGGAGCGCCGGTTGGGCGACAGAGGGAGCTTTCTTT. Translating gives CAWSAGWATEGAFF. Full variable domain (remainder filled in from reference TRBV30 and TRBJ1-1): SQTIHQWPATLVQPVGSPLSLECTVEGTSNPNLYWYRQAAGRGLQLLFYSVGIGQISSEVPQNLSASRPQDRQFILSSKKLLLSDSGFYLCAWSAGWATEGAFFGQGTRLTVV.

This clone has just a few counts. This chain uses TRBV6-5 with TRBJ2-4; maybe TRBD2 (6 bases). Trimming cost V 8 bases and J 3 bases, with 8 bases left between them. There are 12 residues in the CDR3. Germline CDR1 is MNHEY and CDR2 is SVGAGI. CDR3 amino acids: CASWGDKNIQYF. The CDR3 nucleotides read TGTGCCAGCTGGGGGGACAAAAACATTCAGTACTTC.